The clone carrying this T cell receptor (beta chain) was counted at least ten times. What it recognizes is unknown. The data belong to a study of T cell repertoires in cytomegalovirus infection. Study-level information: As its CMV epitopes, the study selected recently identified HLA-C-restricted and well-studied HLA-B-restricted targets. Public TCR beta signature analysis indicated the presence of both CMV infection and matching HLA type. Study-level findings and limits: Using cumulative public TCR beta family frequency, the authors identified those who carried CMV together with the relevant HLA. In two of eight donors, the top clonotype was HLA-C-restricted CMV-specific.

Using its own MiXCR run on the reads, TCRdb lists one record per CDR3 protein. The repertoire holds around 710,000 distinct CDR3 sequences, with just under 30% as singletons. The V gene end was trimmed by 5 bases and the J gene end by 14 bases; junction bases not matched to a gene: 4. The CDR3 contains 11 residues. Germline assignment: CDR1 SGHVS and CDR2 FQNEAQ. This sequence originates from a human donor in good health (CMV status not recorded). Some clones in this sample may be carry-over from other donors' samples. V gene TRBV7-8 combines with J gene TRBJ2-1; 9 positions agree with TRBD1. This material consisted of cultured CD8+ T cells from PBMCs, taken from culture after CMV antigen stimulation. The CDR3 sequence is CASSPGTGKFF. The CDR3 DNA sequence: TGTGCCAGCAGCCCCGGGACAGGGAAGTTCTTC.